These 29 T cell receptor beta chains share one sample of origin, sequenced in a study of shared clonotypes between healthy human individuals. Repertoires were generated with immunoSEQ multiplex PCR, while TCRdb's copy carries only in-frame clones and drops some. The sample includes around 330,000 clones, roughly 70% of them seen just once. Material: memory CD4+ T cells sorted from blood. The subset was: CD45RA-negative fraction. The receptors were sampled from a man aged 25-45 years in good health.

The V gene is TRBV9, the J gene TRBJ1-4, with 7 bases that match TRBD1. CDR1 is SGDLS, CDR2 YYNGEE, per germline. This CDR3 spans 18 amino acids. V trimming: 1 base; J trimming: 4 bases; junction bases outside the gene matches: 13. The CDR3 spells CASSVTPHGTANNEKLFF. As DNA, the CDR3 is TGTGCCAGCAGCGTAACCCCCCATGGGACAGCAAATAATGAAAAACTGTTTTTT. The variable domain in full, completed from reference TRBV9 and TRBJ1-4, reads DSGVTQTPKHLITATGQRVTLRCSPRSGDLSVYWYQQSLDQGLQFLIQYYNGEERAKGNILERFSAQQFPDLHSELNLSSLELGDSALYFCASSVTPHGTANNEKLFFGSGTQLSVL.

This chain connects TRBV9 to TRBJ1-4, with D perhaps matching TRBD1 (5 bases). Trimming removed 3 bases at V and 0 bases at J, with 6 bases between. In germline, CDR1 is SGDLS, CDR2 YYNGEE. The CDR3 has 14 amino acids. CDR3 sequence reads: CASSAGPTNEKLFF. CDR3 sequence (DNA): TGTGCCAGCAGCGCGGGGCCAACTAATGAAAAACTGTTTTTT.

This chain joins TRBV5-8 and TRBJ2-5, with TRBD2 matching 13 bases. Trimming cost V 4 bases and J 4 bases; bases outside gene matches: 10. The CDR3 contains 17 residues. CDR1 SGHTS and CDR2 YDEGEE come from the germline V gene. The CDR3 DNA reads TGTGCCAGCAGCGGCGGGAAACTAGCGGGAGGGGGAGAGACCCAGTACTTC. Protein sequence: CASSGGKLAGGGETQYF.

The chain combines TRBV9 with TRBJ1-1, with 7 bases aligning to TRBD1. Trimming at V came to 4 bases and at J to 7 bases, leaving 13 bases not matched to a gene. The germline V gene has CDR1 SGDLS and CDR2 YYNGEE. The CDR3 is 15 amino acids. CDR3 in DNA: TGTGCCAGCAGCCCCCAGGGACAGCTGGGGTATGAAGCTTTCTTT. Its translation: CASSPQGQLGYEAFF.

This chain connects TRBV4-3 to TRBJ2-1; 12 bases fit TRBD2. This CDR3 is built from 14 residues. V trimming: 2 bases; J trimming: 8 bases; junction bases outside the gene matches: 1. The germline V gene encodes CDR1 LGHNA and CDR2 YSLEER. CDR3 in amino acids: CASSQRTSGDEQFF. Written as DNA, the CDR3 is TGCGCCAGCAGCCAACGGACTAGCGGGGATGAGCAGTTCTTC.

The chain links TRBV5-8 to TRBJ1-1; 7 bases line up with TRBD1. The CDR3 spans 14 residues. CDR1 and CDR2 from the germline V gene are SGHTS and YDEGEE. V shed 5 bases, J shed 4 bases, and the junction held 8 bases outside the gene matches. The CDR3 bases are TGTGCCAGCAGTTTCGAACAGGGGTCCACTGAAGCTTTCTTT. Translated, it gives CASSFEQGSTEAFF.

The chain combines TRBV28 with TRBJ2-4, with 9 bases lining up with TRBD1. This CDR3 contains 15 residues. V was clipped by 8 bases and J by 0 bases; unmatched bases: 5. Germline CDR1 and CDR2: MDHEN and SYDVKM. The CDR3 loop is CASSTGGIAKNIQYF. In nucleotides, the CDR3 is TGTGCCAGCTCCACAGGGGGCATAGCCAAAAACATTCAGTACTTC.

V usage is TRBV4-1 and J usage is TRBJ2-7; no clear D gene. Looked up from germline, CDR1 is MGHRA and CDR2 is YSYEKL. CDR3 length: 14 amino acids. V was pared by 4 bases and J by 3 bases, with 13 bases between. The CDR3 here is CASSLRNTDYEQYF. The CDR3 bases are TGCGCCAGCAGCCTCCGGAATACAGACTACGAGCAGTACTTC.

The rearrangement uses TRBV5-1 and TRBJ1-1; D may be TRBD1 (6 bases). Trimming took 1 base from V and 1 from J, leaving 14 bases between them. Per germline, CDR1 SGHRS and CDR2 YFSETQ. The CDR3 loop spans 16 amino acids. CDR3 protein: CASSLKTPGANTEAFF. CDR3 sequence (DNA): TGCGCCAGCAGCTTGAAAACGCCGGGGGCGAACACTGAAGCTTTCTTT.

The gene calls are TRBV6-1 and TRBJ2-2; D possibly uses TRBD1 or TRBD2 (5 bases each). The CDR3 runs 16 residues. CDR1 and CDR2 (germline): MNHNS, SASEGT. Trimming took off 2 bases at V and 6 bases at J, with 16 bases between the two ends. The CDR3 sequence is CASSELVGQGAGELFF. The CDR3 DNA follows: TGTGCCAGCAGTGAACTAGTCGGGCAGGGAGCCGGGGAGCTGTTTTTT.

CDR3 bases: TGTGCCAGCAGCCTTCTCGGCCAACCCACAGATACGCAGTATTTT. As protein: CASSLLGQPTDTQYF. The chain combines TRBV6-6 with TRBJ2-3, with unresolved D. Trimming pared 6 bases from V and 2 bases from J, leaving 15 bases between. This CDR3 region has 15 residues. The germline V gene has CDR1 MNHNY and CDR2 SVGAGI (reference sequence).

The rearrangement links TRBV7-2 to TRBJ2-7; 9 bases are a match to TRBD1. CDR3 length: 15 amino acids. The trim removed 5 bases at V and 1 base at J, leaving 6 bases unmatched. The germline gives CDR1 SGHTA, CDR2 FQGNSA. CDR3 in amino acids: CASSAYGTGSYEQYF. The CDR3 DNA follows: TGTGCCAGCAGCGCCTACGGGACAGGGTCCTACGAGCAGTACTTC.

The rearrangement links TRBV5-6 to TRBJ2-1, with 9 bases lining up with TRBD2. The CDR3 extends over 17 amino acids. The V gene's germline CDR1 is SGHDT and CDR2 YYEEEE. V was clipped by 0 bases and J by 9 bases; unmatched bases: 13. This CDR3 is CASSLEVAGEYRSEQFF. The DNA of the CDR3 is TGTGCCAGCAGCTTGGAAGTAGCGGGAGAGTACCGGAGTGAGCAGTTCTTC.

There are many counts of this clone. The chain couples TRBV18 to TRBJ2-3; no reliable D call. The CDR3 contains 14 residues. V gave up 4 bases and J gave up 2 bases, with 10 bases separating them. Germline-derived CDR1 and CDR2 are KGHSH and LQKENI. The CDR3 sequence: CASSQQTDTDTQYF. CDR3 sequence (DNA): TGTGCCAGCTCACAACAGACCGACACAGATACGCAGTATTTT.

This clone was counted a few times. The chain couples TRBV9 to TRBJ2-7, with D tentatively TRBD1 or TRBD2 (5 bases each). Per the germline V gene, CDR1 is SGDLS and CDR2 is YYNGEE. The V end was cut by 3 bases, the J end by 0 bases, with 13 bases between. The CDR3 sequence is 15 residues long. CDR3 protein: CASSAGIGTSYEQYF. In DNA, the CDR3 is TGTGCCAGCAGCGCAGGAATAGGGACCTCCTACGAGCAGTACTTC.

The genes are TRBV5-1 and TRBJ2-3; maybe TRBD2 (5 bases). Germline CDR1 reads SGHRS; CDR2 reads YFSETQ. This CDR3 has 14 residues. Trimming removed 7 bases at V and 2 bases at J, with 14 bases between. The CDR3 loop reads CASSLERITDTQYF. CDR3 nucleotide sequence: TGCGCCAGCTCCCTGGAGCGGATCACAGATACGCAGTATTTT.

The CDR3 region has the DNA TGCGCCAGCAGTGAGTCGAACGGATACAATGAGCAGTTCTTC. Translation gives CASSESNGYNEQFF. The chain couples TRBV10-1 to TRBJ2-1; no definite D call. Trimming took 0 bases from V and 4 from J, leaving 7 bases between them. The CDR3 contains 14 residues. Looked up from germline, CDR1 is WNHNN and CDR2 is SYGVQD (reference sequence).

V usage is TRBV18 and J usage is TRBJ1-2, with a tentative D call TRBD1 (5 bases). Trimming took off 6 bases at V and 2 bases at J, with 10 bases between the two ends. Germline-derived CDR1 and CDR2 are KGHSH and LQKENI. The CDR3 is 13 residues long. The CDR3 DNA sequence: TGTGCCAGCTCGGGGCAGCAAAACTATGGCTACACCTTC. It yields the protein CASSGQQNYGYTF.

This rearrangement joins TRBV19 to TRBJ2-2, with D tentatively TRBD2 (6 bases). The CDR3 covers 15 residues. Germline assignment: CDR1 LNHDA and CDR2 SQIVND (reference sequence). V was cut by 7 bases and J by 5 bases, with 17 bases left in between. CDR3 nucleotide sequence: TGTGCCAGTACCGCCAAAAGGGAGGCGACCGGGGAGCTGTTTTTT. It encodes CASTAKREATGELFF.

The CDR3 nucleotides are TGCGCCAGCAGCCCCCGGGACAGGGGGCTGGATTATACGCAGTATTTT. Its translation is CASSPRDRGLDYTQYF. The V call is TRBV5-1, the J call TRBJ2-3; TRBD1 aligns across 12 bases. The V gene's germline CDR1 is SGHRS and CDR2 YFSETQ. The CDR3 spans 16 residues. After removal of 4 bases from V and 7 bases from J, the junction contained 10 bases not matched to a gene.

J is TRBJ2-2 and V is TRBV2, with no clear D. The germline V gene encodes CDR1 SNHLY and CDR2 FYNNEI. Trimming shortened V by 4 bases and J by 0 bases, and 12 bases separated the two germline ends. The CDR3 sequence is 16 residues long. As DNA, the CDR3 is TGTGCCAGCAGTGTGGAATCAGCCGCGAACACCGGGGAGCTGTTTTTT. Protein product: CASSVESAANTGELFF.

This clone was observed a handful of times. The chain is built from TRBV14 and TRBJ2-1; perhaps TRBD1 as D (5 bases). The CDR3 is 17 amino acids. V lost 2 bases to trimming and J lost 9 bases, with 23 bases between them. Germline CDR1 is SGHDN and CDR2 is FVKESK. In DNA, the CDR3 is TGTGCCAGCAGCCAAAGGTTCAGGGAATTGGGGCCCACTGAGCAGTTCTTC. This sequence encodes CASSQRFRELGPTEQFF.

The J gene is TRBJ1-2, the V gene TRBV5-4; 7 bases align to TRBD1. Per the germline V gene, CDR1 is SGHNT and CDR2 is YYREEE (reference sequence). With V trimmed by 4 bases and J by 12 bases, 6 bases remained unmatched. This CDR3 region has 11 residues. The CDR3 here is CASSRDREDTF. The DNA for the CDR3 is TGTGCCAGCAGCAGAGACAGGGAGGACACCTTC.

The rearrangement links TRBV28 to TRBJ1-2, with D maybe TRBD1 (6 bases). The CDR3 loop spans 13 amino acids. Trimming left V 7 bases short and J 5 bases short, with 14 bases between. The germline V gene encodes CDR1 MDHEN and CDR2 SYDVKM. This CDR3 is CASTQSGAYGYTF. The CDR3, as DNA: TGTGCCAGCACCCAATCGGGGGCATATGGCTACACCTTC.

V gene TRBV28 combines with J gene TRBJ2-6; tentatively, D is TRBD1 or TRBD2 (6 bases each). V was trimmed by 4 bases and J by 0 bases, leaving 10 bases between them. CDR1 is MDHEN and CDR2 is SYDVKM in the germline V gene. The CDR3 has 16 amino acids. The CDR3: CASSSGADSGANVLTF. DNA of the CDR3: TGTGCCAGCAGTTCGGGGGCTGACTCTGGGGCCAACGTCCTGACTTTC.

V is TRBV9 and J is TRBJ2-3; D uncertain. Germline assignment: CDR1 SGDLS and CDR2 YYNGEE. This CDR3 is built from 17 residues. V lost 2 bases and J lost 4, with 20 bases in between. CDR3 amino acids: CASSVNRLRFGSDTQYF. DNA for the CDR3: TGTGCCAGCAGCGTTAATAGACTCAGGTTCGGCTCAGATACGCAGTATTTT.

This clone was observed once. The chain links TRBV29-1 to TRBJ1-2, with D tentatively TRBD1 (5 bases). V lost 6 bases and J 4 bases, leaving 12 bases between the germline ends. This CDR3 comprises 12 residues. Per germline, CDR1 SQVTM and CDR2 ANQGSEA. CDR3 loop: CSVRDGVYGYTF. The CDR3 region has the DNA TGCAGCGTCCGGGACGGCGTCTATGGCTACACCTTC.

The sample holds many counts of this clone. This chain uses TRBV5-1 with TRBJ2-7; 8 positions match TRBD1. Germline assignment: CDR1 SGHRS and CDR2 YFSETQ. The CDR3 extends over 14 amino acids. J gave up 7 bases and V 5 bases, and 11 bases lay outside the gene matches. In DNA form, the CDR3 reads TGCGCCAGCAGAGCTGGACAGGGAACGAGAGAGCAGTACTTC. As protein: CASRAGQGTREQYF. Supplemented by reference TRBV5-1 and TRBJ2-7, the full variable domain reads KAGVTQTPRYLIKTRGQQVTLSCSPISGHRSVSWYQQTPGQGLQFLFEYFSETQRNKGNFPGRFSGRQFSNSRSEMNVSTLELGDSALYLCASRAGQGTREQYFGPGTRLTVT.

This chain connects TRBV4-2 to TRBJ2-5; TRBD2 matches at 8 bases. The CDR3 contains 17 residues. V lost 0 bases, J lost 5 bases, and 11 bases stayed unmatched. From germline, CDR1 is LGHNA and CDR2 YNFKEQ. The CDR3: CASSQDGVNGRAETQYF. The CDR3 DNA is TGTGCCAGCAGCCAAGACGGGGTGAACGGGAGGGCTGAGACCCAGTACTTC.